This T cell receptor (beta chain) came from a study of PD-1 blockade in classical Hodgkin lymphoma. A word on this clone: Its antigen is unidentified.

Broader study findings: Complete responders matched newly diagnosed patients in baseline diversity.

The CDR3 has 16 amino acids. Trimming cost V 0 bases and J 1 base, with 10 bases left between them. Germline V gene lookup returns CDR1 SGHRS and CDR2 YFSETQ. Libraries were prepared by immunoSEQ multiplex PCR; TCRdb keeps only in-frame clonotypes and omits some of them. The table includes under 70,000 clones, around 88% detected once. All patients relapsed after autologous stem cell transplantation, and brentuximab vedotin exposure varied. This chain uses TRBV5-1 with TRBJ2-2, with TRBD1 as a possible D gene (6 bases). Here the sequenced sample was peripheral blood mononuclear cells (PBMCs), taken at baseline. The clonotype originates from a human donor with classical Hodgkin lymphoma. CDR3 region: CASSLVWTVNTGELFF. The CDR3, as DNA: TGCGCCAGCAGCTTGGTCTGGACAGTGAACACCGGGGAGCTGTTTTTT.